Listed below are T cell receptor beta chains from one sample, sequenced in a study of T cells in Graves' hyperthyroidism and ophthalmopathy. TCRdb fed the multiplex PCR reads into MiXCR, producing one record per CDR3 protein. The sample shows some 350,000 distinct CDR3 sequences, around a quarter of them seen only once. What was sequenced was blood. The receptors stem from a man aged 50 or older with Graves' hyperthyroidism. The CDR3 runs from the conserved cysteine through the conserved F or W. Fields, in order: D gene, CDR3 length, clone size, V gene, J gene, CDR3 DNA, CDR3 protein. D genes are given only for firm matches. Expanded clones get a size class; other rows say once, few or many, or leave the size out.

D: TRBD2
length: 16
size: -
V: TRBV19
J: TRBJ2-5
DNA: TGTGCCAGTAGTTCGCAATCAAGCGGGGGCGGAGAGACCCAGTACTTC
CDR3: CASSSQSSGGGETQYF

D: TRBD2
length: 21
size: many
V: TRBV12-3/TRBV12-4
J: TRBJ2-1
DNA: TGTGCCAGCAGTTTGCGTGGGGGACTAGCGGGACTGGGGCGACCATACAATGAGCAGTTCTTC
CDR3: CASSLRGGLAGLGRPYNEQFF

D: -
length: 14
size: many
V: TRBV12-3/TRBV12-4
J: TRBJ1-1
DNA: TGTGCCAGCAGTTCGGGGTTGGTAAACACTGAAGCTTTCTTT
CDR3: CASSSGLVNTEAFF

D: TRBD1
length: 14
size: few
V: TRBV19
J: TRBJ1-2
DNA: TGTGCCAGTAGGACCGGGACAGGGGACTATGGCTACACCTTC
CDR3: CASRTGTGDYGYTF

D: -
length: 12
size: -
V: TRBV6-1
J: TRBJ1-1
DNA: TGTGCCAGCAGTAAGGGTAGTTTTAAAGCTTTCTTT
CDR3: CASSKGSFKAFF

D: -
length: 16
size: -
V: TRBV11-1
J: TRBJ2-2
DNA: TGTGCCAGCAGGTCCCCATCAGGGGCTTTGACCGGGGAGCTGTTTTTT
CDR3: CASRSPSGALTGELFF

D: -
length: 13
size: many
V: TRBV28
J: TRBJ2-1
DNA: TGTGCCAGCAGTACGACTAGGGGGGGAGCGCAGTTCTTC
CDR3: CASSTTRGGAQFF

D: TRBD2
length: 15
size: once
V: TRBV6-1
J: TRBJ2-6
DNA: TGTGCCAGCAGTGACGGGGGGGCCGGGGCCAACGTCCTGACTTTC
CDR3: CASSDGGAGANVLTF

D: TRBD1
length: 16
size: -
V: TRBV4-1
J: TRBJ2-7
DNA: TGCGCCAGCAGCCAAGGGAGAGCGGACAGGGCTAACGAGCAGTACTTC
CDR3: CASSQGRADRANEQYF

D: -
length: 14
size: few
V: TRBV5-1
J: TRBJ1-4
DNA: TGCGCCAGCAGCTCGGGAGGTACTAATGAAAAACTGTTTTTT
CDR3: CASSSGGTNEKLFF

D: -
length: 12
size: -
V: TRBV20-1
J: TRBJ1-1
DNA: TGCAGTGCAACTCGTCGAGGGGAGGGGGCTTTCTTT
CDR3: CSATRRGEGAFF

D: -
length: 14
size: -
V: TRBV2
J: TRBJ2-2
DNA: TGTGCCAGCAGAGGACAGTCTAACGCCGGGGAGCTGTTTTTT
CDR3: CASRGQSNAGELFF

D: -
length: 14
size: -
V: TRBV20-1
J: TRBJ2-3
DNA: TGCAGTGCTAGGGGGGGGGCGCGTACAGATACGCAGTATTTT
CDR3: CSARGGARTDTQYF

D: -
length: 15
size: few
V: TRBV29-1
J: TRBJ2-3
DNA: TGCAGCGTTCGGGCGAGCGGAACTAGCACAGATACGCAGTATTTT
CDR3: CSVRASGTSTDTQYF

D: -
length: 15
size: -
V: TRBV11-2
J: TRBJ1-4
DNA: TGTGCCAGCAGCTTAGGGGGGGCGCCGAGGGAAAAACTGTTTTTT
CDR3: CASSLGGAPREKLFF

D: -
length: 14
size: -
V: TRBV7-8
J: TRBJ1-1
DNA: TGTGCCAGCACCGCAGGGCAGGGTGGAACTGAAGCTTTCTTT
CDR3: CASTAGQGGTEAFF

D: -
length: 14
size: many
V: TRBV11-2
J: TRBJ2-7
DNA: TGTGCCAGCAGACCCGGACAGTTCTCCTACGAGCAGTACTTC
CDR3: CASRPGQFSYEQYF

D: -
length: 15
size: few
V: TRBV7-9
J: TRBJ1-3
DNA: TGTGCCAGCAGCTCCGTCGGGATATCTGGAAACACCATATATTTT
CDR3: CASSSVGISGNTIYF

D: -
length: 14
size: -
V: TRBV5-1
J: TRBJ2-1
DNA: TGCGCCAGCAGCGGGGAGTATGTCTACAATGAGCAGTTCTTC
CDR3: CASSGEYVYNEQFF

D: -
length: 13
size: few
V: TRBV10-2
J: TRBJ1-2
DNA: TGCGCCAGCAGTGAGGCAGGGCGGTATGGCTACACCTTC
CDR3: CASSEAGRYGYTF

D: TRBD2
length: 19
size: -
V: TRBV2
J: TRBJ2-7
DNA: TGTGCCAGCAGAGAGGGACTAGCGGGTACCTCCTATTCATCCTACGAGCAGTACTTC
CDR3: CASREGLAGTSYSSYEQYF

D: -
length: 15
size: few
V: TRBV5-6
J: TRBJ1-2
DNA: TGTGCCAGCAGCTTGGGCCCGGGAACTAACTATGGCTACACCTTC
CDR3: CASSLGPGTNYGYTF

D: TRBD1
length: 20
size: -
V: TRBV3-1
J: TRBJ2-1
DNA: TGTGCCAGCAGCCAAGGGCCCAGAGGGGGCGGGTTACGCTCCTACAATGAGCAGTTCTTC
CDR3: CASSQGPRGGGLRSYNEQFF

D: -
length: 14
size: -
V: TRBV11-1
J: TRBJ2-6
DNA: TGTGCCAGCAGCGACAACTCTGGGGCCAACGTCCTGACTTTC
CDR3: CASSDNSGANVLTF

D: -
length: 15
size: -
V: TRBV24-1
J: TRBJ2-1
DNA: TGTGCCACCAGTGATTCCCGACAGAGATACAATGAGCAGTTCTTC
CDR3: CATSDSRQRYNEQFF

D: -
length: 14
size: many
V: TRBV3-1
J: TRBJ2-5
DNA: TGTGCCAGCAGCCCGAGGGTGGTCCGGGAGACCCAGTACTTC
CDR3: CASSPRVVRETQYF

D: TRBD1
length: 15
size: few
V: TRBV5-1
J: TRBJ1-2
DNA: TGCGCCAGCAGAAAGACAGGGGACTATGGCTATGGCTACACCTTC
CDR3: CASRKTGDYGYGYTF

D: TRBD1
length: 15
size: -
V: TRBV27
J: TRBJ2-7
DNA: TGTGCCAGCAGTTTTGGGGACAGGGCCCTCTACGAGCAGTACTTC
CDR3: CASSFGDRALYEQYF

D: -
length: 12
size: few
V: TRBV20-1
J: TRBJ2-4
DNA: TGCAGTGCAGAACTAGCCAAAAACATTCAGTACTTC
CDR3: CSAELAKNIQYF

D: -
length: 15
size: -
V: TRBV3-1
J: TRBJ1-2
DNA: TGTGCCAGCAGCCAAGAGAGCGTCCGGGGGTATGGCTACACCTTC
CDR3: CASSQESVRGYGYTF

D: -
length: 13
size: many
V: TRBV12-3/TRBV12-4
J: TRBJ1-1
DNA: TGTGCCAGCAGAACCGAGGGGAACACTGAAGCTTTCTTT
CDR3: CASRTEGNTEAFF

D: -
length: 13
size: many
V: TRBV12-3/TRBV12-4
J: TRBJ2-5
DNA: TGTGCCAGCAGTAAATCAGGGTTGGAGACCCAGTACTTC
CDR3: CASSKSGLETQYF

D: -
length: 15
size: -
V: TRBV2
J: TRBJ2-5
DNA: TGTGCCAGCAGTGTCCAGACAGAGTTCCAAGAGACCCAGTACTTC
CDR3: CASSVQTEFQETQYF

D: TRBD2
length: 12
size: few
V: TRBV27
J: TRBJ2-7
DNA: TGTGCCAGCTCTTCGGGGGGGGTAGAGCAGTACTTC
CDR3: CASSSGGVEQYF

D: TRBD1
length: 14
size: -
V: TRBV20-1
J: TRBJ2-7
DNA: TGCAGTGCTAACCTACGGCAGGGGGCGGGCGAGCAGTACTTC
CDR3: CSANLRQGAGEQYF

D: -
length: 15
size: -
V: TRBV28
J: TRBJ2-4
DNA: TGTGCCAGCAGTGGGCAGGATCTAGCCAAAAACATTCAGTGCTTC
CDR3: CASSGQDLAKNIQCF

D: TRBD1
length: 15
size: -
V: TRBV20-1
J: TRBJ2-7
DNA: TGCAGTGCTCCGTCCACCGGGACAGGGAGGTACGAGCAGTACTTC
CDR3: CSAPSTGTGRYEQYF

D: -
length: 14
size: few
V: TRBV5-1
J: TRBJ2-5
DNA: TGCGCCAGCAGCACCGGGACTCAGAAAGAGACCCAGTACTTC
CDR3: CASSTGTQKETQYF

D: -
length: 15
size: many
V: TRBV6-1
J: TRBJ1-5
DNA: TGTGCCAGCAGTGAGCAGTTTCGGGGCAATCAGCCCCAGCATTTT
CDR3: CASSEQFRGNQPQHF

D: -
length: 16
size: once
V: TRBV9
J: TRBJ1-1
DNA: TGTGCCAGCAGCGCCTTACAAGATTCCATGAACACTGAAGCTTTCTTT
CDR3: CASSALQDSMNTEAFF

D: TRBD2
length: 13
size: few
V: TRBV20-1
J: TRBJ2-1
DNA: TGCAGTGCCCCCGGGACTAACGACAATGAGCAGTTCTTC
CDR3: CSAPGTNDNEQFF